A selection of T cell receptor beta chains follows, all from one sample in a study of blood T cell repertoires in COVID-19. Profiled with immunoSEQ multiplex PCR; TCRdb holds only in-frame clones, not every one. The table records about 110,000 clones, approximately 82% of them present only once. The sequenced material came from peripheral blood. Receptors originate from an older woman with acute or convalescent COVID-19. Both conserved end residues are part of each CDR3. Each record gives: CDR3 DNA, CDR3 protein, V gene, D gene, J gene, clone size. A D gene is named only where the DNA matches it firmly. Expanded clones get a size class; other rows say once, few or many, or leave the size out.

TGCGCCAGCAGCCTTCGACAGGTGGGGGGGGACGAGCAGTACTTC CASSLRQVGGDEQYF TRBV4-1 - TRBJ2-7 -
TGTGCCAGCAGTTTCCAGTCAAGCGCTAGGGGAGATACGCAGTATTTT CASSFQSSARGDTQYF TRBV27 - TRBJ2-3 -
TGTGCTAGTGGCCCGGGACTAGCGGGCACCGGGGAGCTGTTTTTT CASGPGLAGTGELFF TRBV12-5 TRBD2 TRBJ2-2 few
TGTGCCAGCACCGGGACAGCCCTAAGGGGGCCCCAGCATTTT CASTGTALRGPQHF TRBV28 TRBD1 TRBJ1-5 -
TGTGCCAGCAGTGAGGGGACAGGGTTCGATGAGCAGTTCTTC CASSEGTGFDEQFF TRBV2 TRBD1 TRBJ2-1 -
TGCGCCAGCAGGGATGGGGACAGGGCAGGGACGGGCGTAAGGACCGGGGAGCTGTTTTTT CASRDGDRAGTGVRTGELFF TRBV10-1 TRBD1 TRBJ2-2 -
TGCGCCAGCAGTCAACCACCGGGCCTGCGGGTTATGACCCTCCACTTT CASSQPPGLRVMTLHF TRBV23-1 - TRBJ1-6 -
TGCGCCAGCAGCAGTCAGAAGGGGACAGGGCCATCACCCCTCCACTTT CASSSQKGTGPSPLHF TRBV5-1 TRBD1 TRBJ1-6 -
TGTGCCAGCTCAGCTTACAGGAACCTGAACACTGAAGCTTTCTTT CASSAYRNLNTEAFF TRBV18 - TRBJ1-1 -
TGTGCCTGGAAACAGACAGGGGGAACCTACGAGCAGTACTTC CAWKQTGGTYEQYF TRBV30 TRBD1 TRBJ2-7 -
TGCGCCAGCAGCTTGGGTGCGTCCGATGCAAATTCACCCCTCCACTTT CASSLGASDANSPLHF TRBV5-1 - TRBJ1-6 -
TGCGCCAGCAGCTTATCGGGAGCGGGGGGTGGCACAGATACGCAGTATTTT CASSLSGAGGGTDTQYF TRBV5-1 TRBD2 TRBJ2-3 -
TGTGCCAGCAGTTACGTGCGGTCTGGAAACACCATATATTTT CASSYVRSGNTIYF TRBV6-6 - TRBJ1-3 -
TGTGCCAGTTGGCGAGGGGGAGGGGAGGGCTACACCTTC CASWRGGGEGYTF TRBV6-6 - TRBJ1-2 -
TGCAGCGTTGAAGCTTTTACAAGGGAGGGAGTCATTCAGTACTTC CSVEAFTREGVIQYF TRBV29-1 TRBD2 TRBJ2-4 -
TGCGCCCTCCGGAGGGACAGCTATGGCTACACCTTC CALRRDSYGYTF TRBV10-1 TRBD1 TRBJ1-2 -
TGTGCCAGCTCAGCTCTTTCTGCGGGCTATGGCTACACCTTC CASSALSAGYGYTF TRBV18 - TRBJ1-2 -
TGTGCCAGCTCACCAAACTGGGGCTCCTCTGGAAACACCATATATTTT CASSPNWGSSGNTIYF TRBV18 - TRBJ1-3 -
TGTGCCACCACCCTCCGGGACAAAAACACCGGGGAGCTGTTTTTT CATTLRDKNTGELFF TRBV24-1 - TRBJ2-2 -
TGTGCCAGCATCCTCTCAGACCCACAGGGGGCTAACTATGGCTACACCTTC CASILSDPQGANYGYTF TRBV7-9 TRBD1 TRBJ1-2 -
TGCGCCAGCAGCTTGGAGGGGACTAGCGCCTACAATGAGCAGTTCTTC CASSLEGTSAYNEQFF TRBV5-1 TRBD2 TRBJ2-1 -
TGTGCCAGCAGCTTAAGGGCAGGGCGTCGGAATCAGCCCCAGCATTTT CASSLRAGRRNQPQHF TRBV5-6 - TRBJ1-5 few
TGTGCCAGCTCACTCAGGGGGAACACTGAAGCTTTCTTT CASSLRGNTEAFF TRBV18 - TRBJ1-1 -
TGTGCCAGCAGTCGCATTACGAGCTTGATTGAAGCTTTCTTT CASSRITSLIEAFF TRBV27 - TRBJ1-1 few
TGTGCCAGTAGTCCCCACATGGGACAGGGGAGCTATGGCTACACCTTC CASSPHMGQGSYGYTF TRBV19 TRBD1 TRBJ1-2 -
TGTGCCAGCAGCCCCCCCGTAGCAACTAATGAAAAACTGTTTTTT CASSPPVATNEKLFF TRBV28 - TRBJ1-4 -
TGTGCCAGCAGCCCCCAAACCTATAATTCACCCCTCCACTTT CASSPQTYNSPLHF TRBV7-8 - TRBJ1-6 -
TGCGCCAGCAGCTTGGATGTGACAGTAGAGACCCAGTACTTC CASSLDVTVETQYF TRBV5-1 - TRBJ2-5 -
TGTGCCAGCAGTTACATTGTCGAGCGGGCCACCGGGGAGCTGTTTTTT CASSYIVERATGELFF TRBV6-6 - TRBJ2-2 -
TGTGCCAGCAGCTTCAGGACAGTGGCTGGAAACACCATATATTTT CASSFRTVAGNTIYF TRBV13 - TRBJ1-3 -
TGTGCCAGCAGCAACGCAGGGGGGAGAATCGCTTTCTTT CASSNAGGRIAFF TRBV11-3 TRBD1 TRBJ1-1 -
TGCGCCAGCAGCGGTCTAGCGGCTTCCTACAATGAGCAGTTCTTC CASSGLAASYNEQFF TRBV5-1 TRBD2 TRBJ2-1 -
TGTGCCAGCAGCCGTCGGAGAACAGGGATTCCCCTCCGGGAGCAGTACTTC CASSRRRTGIPLREQYF TRBV5-7 - TRBJ2-7 few
TGTGCCAGCAGCCAATATAGCGGGCTCAATGAGCAGTTCTTC CASSQYSGLNEQFF TRBV14 TRBD2 TRBJ2-1 -
TGTGCCAGCTCCCCAACTCCGGGGAACGGGGAAGCTTTCTTT CASSPTPGNGEAFF TRBV6-5 - TRBJ1-1 -
TGTGCCAGCAGTGAATATAGGTGGGGTGGGGGCTATGAGCAGTTCTTC CASSEYRWGGGYEQFF TRBV6-1 - TRBJ2-1 once
TGTGCCAGCAGTTACGGGGGCACTGGAAACACCATATATTTT CASSYGGTGNTIYF TRBV6-2/TRBV6-3 - TRBJ1-3 -
TGCAGCGTGCCCCTGGCGGGATCCTACGAGCAGTACTTC CSVPLAGSYEQYF TRBV29-1 - TRBJ2-7 once
TGTGCCAGCAGTTTAAGCACAGGCCTGTTTGGACAGCCCCAGCATTTT CASSLSTGLFGQPQHF TRBV28 - TRBJ1-5 once
TGTGCCACCAGTGATTTCCCCCAGGAGGTGAGCTATGGCTACACCTTC CATSDFPQEVSYGYTF TRBV24-1 - TRBJ1-2 -
TGTGCCAGCAGTTTAATGGGACTAGAGACCGGGGAGCTGTTTTTT CASSLMGLETGELFF TRBV27 TRBD2 TRBJ2-2 once
TGTGCCAGCAGCTTGGCCGTAGACAGGGGGCTCCGTGGCTACACCTTC CASSLAVDRGLRGYTF TRBV5-4 TRBD1 TRBJ1-2 -
TGTGCCAGCAGCCGGGGACAGCGAAGGGGGGAGACCCAGTACTTC CASSRGQRRGETQYF TRBV13 TRBD1 TRBJ2-5 -
TGTGCCAGCAGTTTTTCGGGGGTCGAGACCCAGTACTTC CASSFSGVETQYF TRBV28 - TRBJ2-5 -
TGTGCCAGCAGCCCCGATAGCGGCGTCTACGAGCAGTACTTC CASSPDSGVYEQYF TRBV9 - TRBJ2-7 -
TGTGCCAGCAGGGCGGCGCCTCCTGGGGCCAACGTCCTGACTTTC CASRAAPPGANVLTF TRBV6-5 - TRBJ2-6 -